This T cell receptor (beta chain) was profiled in a study of untreated major depressive disorder. General study points: CD4+ T cells from depressed patients used TRBV05-01 (Vbeta 5.1) more often than controls.

This table comes from immunoSEQ multiplex PCR, and its TCRdb copy is limited to in-frame clones, with some not included. The sample lists approximately 12,000 clones, 80% to 95% occurring once. The V and J ends lost 4 bases and 7 bases, in that order; junction bases with no gene match: 10. Germline loops: CDR1 MNHEY, CDR2 SVGAGI. The CDR3 has 16 residues. Turning to this clone: Its antigen is undetermined.

Patients had DSM-IV major depressive disorder with a Hamilton Depression score of at least 18. Each donor gave approximately 30 ml of EDTA blood. CD4+ T cell purity was typically about 95%. V gene TRBV6-5 combines with J gene TRBJ2-1; 10 nucleotides match TRBD1. This TCR was sampled from a man aged 25-45 years with major depressive disorder. Material for sequencing was CD4+ T cells from PBMCs. CDR3 nucleotides: TGTGCCAGCAGTTTCCCGGGGACAGGGGATTGGAATGAGCAGTTCTTC. It specifies CASSFPGTGDWNEQFF.